The sample holds a few counts of the clone carrying this T cell receptor beta chain. As yet, its antigen is unknown. These data originate in a study of human T cells and chemical hapten exposure. Study overall: An area of 2 cm by approximately 2 cm on upper inner arm skin received 2% DPC for sensitization.

TCRdb passed the RACE reads through MiXCR, listing each CDR3 protein once. Of 150,000 to 200,000 distinct CDR3 sequences in the sample, 14% were seen once. Study-wide points: Compared with pre-sensitization or healthy control sets, expanded TCRs clustered more. Patch test score was positively correlated with the counts of PT1 expanded TCRs. Among TCRs, those above 1 in 1000 frequency were unaffected by DPC sensitization.

The time point denotes: patch test 1, 2 weeks after DPC sensitization. Indicated treatment: therapeutic diphenylcyclopropenone sensitization with weekly scalp DPC. This TCR was sampled from a woman in her 30s with alopecia areata. Some clones in this sample may be carry-over from other donors' samples. The sample was whole blood, taken in connection with sensitization to the hapten diphenylcyclopropenone (DPC).

The CDR3: CASSFGPGYEQYF. In nucleotides, the CDR3 is TGTGCCAGCAGTTTTGGTCCTGGCTACGAGCAGTACTTC. The chain uses TRBV27 and TRBJ2-7; no definite D call. Per germline, CDR1 MNHEY and CDR2 SMNVEV (reference sequence). V was cut by 3 bases and J by 3 bases, with 9 bases left in between. This CDR3 is 13 amino acids long.